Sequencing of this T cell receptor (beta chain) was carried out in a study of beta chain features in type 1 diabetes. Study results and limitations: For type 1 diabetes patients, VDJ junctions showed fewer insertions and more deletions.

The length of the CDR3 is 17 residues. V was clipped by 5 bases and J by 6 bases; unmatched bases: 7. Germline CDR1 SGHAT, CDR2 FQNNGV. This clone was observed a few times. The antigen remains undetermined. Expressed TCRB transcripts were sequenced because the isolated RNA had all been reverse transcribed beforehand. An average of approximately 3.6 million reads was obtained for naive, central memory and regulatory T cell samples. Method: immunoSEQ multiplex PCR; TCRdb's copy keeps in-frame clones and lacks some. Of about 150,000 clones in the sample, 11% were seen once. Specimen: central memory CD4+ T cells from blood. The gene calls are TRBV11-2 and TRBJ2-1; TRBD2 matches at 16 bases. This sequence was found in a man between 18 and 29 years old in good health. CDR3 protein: CASSLGLAGGPINEQFF. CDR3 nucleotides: TGTGCCAGCAGCCTGGGACTAGCGGGAGGGCCAATCAATGAGCAGTTCTTC.